A single sample is the source of the 21 T cell receptor beta chains below, sequenced in a study of cytomegalovirus exposure and HLA in healthy donors. The PCR employed 60 Vbeta primers together with 13 Jbeta primers. Libraries were prepared by immunoSEQ multiplex PCR; TCRdb keeps only in-frame clonotypes and omits some of them. Of some 130,000 clones in the sample, about 72% were seen once. The sequenced material came from PBMCs. The receptors here all came from a man aged 25-45 years in good health and CMV-seropositive.

This clone was picked up one time. The chain recombines TRBV4-3 with TRBJ2-1, with D hard to call. This CDR3 is 13 amino acids long. The germline V and J ends were trimmed by 1 base and 4 bases, with 5 bases remaining between them. CDR1 and CDR2 from the germline V gene are LGHNA and YSLEER. CDR3 DNA: TGCGCCAGCAGCCAAGGCGATTACAATGAGCAGTTCTTC. Translation: CASSQGDYNEQFF.

This clone was seen just once. The J gene is TRBJ2-7, the V gene TRBV14; 7 bases agree with TRBD1. The V segment lost 6 bases and the J segment 3 bases; nucleotides outside the gene matches: 8. There are 14 residues in the CDR3. Germline V gene data show CDR1 as SGHDN and CDR2 as FVKESK. The DNA for the CDR3 is TGTGCCAGCAGACAGCAGGGGGAAGGCTACGAGCAGTACTTC. Translated: CASRQQGEGYEQYF.

The chain has TRBV4-1 and TRBJ2-3, with TRBD2 matching 13 bases. This CDR3 is 16 amino acids long. The V gene end was trimmed by 6 bases and the J gene end by 5 bases; junction bases not matched to a gene: 8. Germline V gives CDR1 MGHRA, CDR2 YSYEKL. The CDR3 sequence is CASRLAGGRLGDTQYF. For the CDR3, the DNA is TGCGCCAGCAGACTAGCGGGAGGGCGCCTGGGAGATACGCAGTATTTT.

This chain connects TRBV28 to TRBJ2-1; TRBD2 matches at 11 bases. The germline CDR1 and CDR2 sequences are MDHEN and SYDVKM. The V segment lost 0 bases and the J segment 9 bases; nucleotides outside the gene matches: 4. The CDR3 is made up of 15 amino acids. Written as DNA, the CDR3 is TGTGCCAGCAGTTTATGGACTAGCGGGAATGGTGAGCAGTTCTTC. It codes for CASSLWTSGNGEQFF.

This clone has only a few counts. The CDR3 DNA reads TGTGCCAGCAGCGACATTCAAGAGACCCAGTACTTC. This encodes CASSDIQETQYF. The chain is built from TRBV7-9 and TRBJ2-5; no reliable D call. Trimming stripped 5 bases from V and 2 bases from J, with 6 bases between. The CDR3 has 12 amino acids. Germline CDR1 and CDR2: SEHNR and FQNEAQ (reference sequence).

J is TRBJ1-5 and V is TRBV4-1; D might be TRBD1 (6 bases). The V end lost 4 bases, the J end lost 2 bases, and 21 bases lay between the germline ends. The CDR3 runs 18 residues. CDR1 is MGHRA, CDR2 YSYEKL, per germline. For the CDR3, the DNA is TGCGCCAGCAGCCTAAGTGGTGGATGGGAGGGGGGCAATCAGCCCCAGCATTTT. Encoded protein: CASSLSGGWEGGNQPQHF.

The chain joins TRBV7-6 to TRBJ2-7; the match to TRBD1 covers 8 bases. Germline values: CDR1 SGHVS, CDR2 FNYEAQ. The junction had 18 bases not matched to a gene; V was cut back by 5 bases and J by 6 bases. The CDR3 runs to 17 residues. Here the CDR3 reads CASSTLDREYEGGEQYF. The CDR3 DNA sequence: TGTGCCAGCAGCACCCTGGACAGGGAATATGAAGGCGGCGAGCAGTACTTC.

This clone is labeled medium-sized. The chain joins TRBV4-2 to TRBJ2-7; 8 bases line up with TRBD2. This CDR3 has 15 amino acids. The germline V gene encodes CDR1 LGHNA and CDR2 YNFKEQ. Trimming took 0 bases from V and 3 from J; bases not matched to a gene: 4. The DNA for the CDR3 is TGTGCCAGCAGCCAAGATCTCAGCGGGAGCTACGAGCAGTACTTC. It yields the protein CASSQDLSGSYEQYF.

The chain combines TRBV28 with TRBJ2-7, with 7 bases that match TRBD2. CDR1 MDHEN and CDR2 SYDVKM come from the germline V gene. CDR3 size: 15 residues. V trimming: 2 bases; J trimming: 4 bases; junction bases outside the gene matches: 8. Here the CDR3 reads CASSLNLGGGYEQYF. The DNA for the CDR3 is TGTGCCAGCAGTTTAAATTTAGGCGGGGGTTACGAGCAGTACTTC.

J is TRBJ2-7 and V is TRBV1; TRBD2, the table's D call, was not compared with the DNA. TRBV1 is labeled a pseudogene. The CDR3 spans 16 residues. CDR3 nucleotide sequence: TGCACCAGCAGCCAAGATCGGCTAGCGGGAGAGTACGAGCAGTACTTC. Translating gives CTSSQDRLAGEYEQYF.

The gene calls are TRBV6-5 and TRBJ2-2, with TRBD2 identical over 7 bases. Unmatched junction bases numbered 3, after V lost 7 bases and J lost 4 bases. Looked up from germline, CDR1 is MNHEY and CDR2 is SVGAGI. The CDR3 runs to 13 residues. CDR3 in amino acids: CASTAGPTGELFF. The CDR3 DNA reads as TGTGCCAGCACAGCGGGACCCACCGGGGAGCTGTTTTTT.

This chain links TRBV7-3 with TRBJ1-1; D is undetermined. The V gene lost 2 bases and the J gene lost 5 bases, with 9 bases spanning the gap. The CDR3 has 13 amino acids. Germline loops: CDR1 SGHTA, CDR2 FQGTGA. The CDR3 nucleotides are TGTGCCAGCAGCTTAGCCTCCGGGACTGAAGCTTTCTTT. This codes for CASSLASGTEAFF.

The chain combines TRBV19 with TRBJ1-2, with D unresolved. V lost 7 bases, J lost 4 bases, and 13 bases lay in between. The CDR3 consists of 13 residues. The germline V gene has CDR1 LNHDA and CDR2 SQIVND (reference sequence). Written as DNA, the CDR3 is TGTGCCAGTACTAGCAGCCTGTCCTATGGCTACACCTTC. Its translation is CASTSSLSYGYTF.

This clone was detected once. The gene calls are TRBV28 and TRBJ2-7, with 12 bases lining up with TRBD1. The J segment lost 3 bases and the V segment lost 2 bases, leaving 5 bases of the junction unmatched. The CDR3 is made up of 16 amino acids. In germline, CDR1 is MDHEN, CDR2 SYDVKM. The CDR3 region is CASSLQGTGGGYEQYF. CDR3 DNA: TGTGCCAGCAGTTTACAGGGGACAGGGGGCGGCTACGAGCAGTACTTC.

The V and J genes are TRBV27 and TRBJ1-1, with a possible D match to TRBD1 (5 bases). The CDR3 is 13 amino acids. Germline CDR1 MNHEY, CDR2 SMNVEV (reference sequence). V was pared by 2 bases and J by 5 bases, with 9 bases between. The CDR3 loop reads CASSLQGGTEAFF. The CDR3, as DNA: TGTGCCAGCAGTTTACAGGGTGGAACTGAAGCTTTCTTT.

This chain joins TRBV18 and TRBJ2-1; 8 nucleotides line up with TRBD2. V lost 3 bases to trimming and J lost 15 bases; unmatched junction nucleotides: 13. The CDR3 extends over 14 amino acids. CDR1 KGHSH and CDR2 LQKENI come from the germline V gene. The CDR3 DNA is TGTGCCAGCTCACCGCCCAATCCCGGGACTAGGCTGTTCTTC. The encoded protein is CASSPPNPGTRLFF.

This clone was seen only once. This chain uses TRBV5-1 with TRBJ2-5, with a tentative D call TRBD1 (6 bases). V was shortened by 5 bases and J by 3 bases, with 14 bases between the two germline ends. Germline values: CDR1 SGHRS, CDR2 YFSETQ. This CDR3 has 14 amino acids. CDR3 sequence (DNA): TGCGCCAGCAGTTCCCTGACAGGTGAAGAGACCCAGTACTTC. It codes for CASSSLTGEETQYF.

The chain has TRBV28 and TRBJ2-6; TRBD1 is a possible D gene (5 bases). Germline V gives CDR1 MDHEN, CDR2 SYDVKM. The CDR3 contains 19 residues. V dropped 5 bases and J dropped 0 bases, with 20 bases sitting between them. The CDR3 sequence: CASSGFLGRVNSGANVLTF. The CDR3 nucleotides read TGTGCCAGCAGTGGGTTCCTCGGCAGGGTTAACTCTGGGGCCAACGTCCTGACTTTC.

The rearrangement uses TRBV4-1 and TRBJ2-7; 13 nucleotides match TRBD2. The CDR3 has 18 residues. The germline CDR1 and CDR2 sequences are MGHRA and YSYEKL. The ends lost 0 bases at V and 5 bases at J; junction bases unmatched: 10. This CDR3 reads CASSQEIGLAGDRNEQYF. The CDR3 nucleotides are TGCGCCAGCAGCCAAGAGATCGGACTAGCGGGAGATCGGAACGAGCAGTACTTC.

This chain connects TRBV9 to TRBJ2-3; TRBD2 matches 11 bases. The CDR3 extends over 18 amino acids. The germline V gene has CDR1 SGDLS and CDR2 YYNGEE. With 4 bases clipped from V and 4 bases from J, the junction kept 14 bases outside the gene matches. DNA for the CDR3: TGTGCCAGCAGCCCCTCCGGGACTAGCGGTTTAGGGGCAGATACGCAGTATTTT. As protein: CASSPSGTSGLGADTQYF. The full variable domain, rest sourced from reference TRBV9 and TRBJ2-3, is DSGVTQTPKHLITATGQRVTLRCSPRSGDLSVYWYQQSLDQGLQFLIQYYNGEERAKGNILERFSAQQFPDLHSELNLSSLELGDSALYFCASSPSGTSGLGADTQYFGPGTRLTVL.

This chain connects TRBV4-3 to TRBJ2-2; 14 bases are shared with TRBD2. Losses at the gene ends were 6 bases for V and 6 bases for J; bases not matched to a gene: 18. Germline CDR1 and CDR2: LGHNA and YSLEER. The CDR3 is made up of 20 amino acids. CDR3 in DNA: TGCGCCAGCAGTCGCCAGACCTGGGGACTAGCGGGAGTAGTCGCCGGGGAGCTGTTTTTT. Translated: CASSRQTWGLAGVVAGELFF.